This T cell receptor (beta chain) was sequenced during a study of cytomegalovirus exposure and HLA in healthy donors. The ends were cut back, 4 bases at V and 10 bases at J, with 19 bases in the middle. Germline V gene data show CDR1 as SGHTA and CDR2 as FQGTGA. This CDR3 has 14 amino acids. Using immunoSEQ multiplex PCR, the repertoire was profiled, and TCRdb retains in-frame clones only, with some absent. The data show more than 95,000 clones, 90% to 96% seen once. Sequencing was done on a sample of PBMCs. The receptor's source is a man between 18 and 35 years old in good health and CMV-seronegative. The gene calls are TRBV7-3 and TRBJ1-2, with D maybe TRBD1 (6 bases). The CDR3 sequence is CASSSQTGANDYTF. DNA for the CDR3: TGTGCCAGCAGCTCCCAGACAGGTGCGAATGACTACACCTTC.